This T cell receptor (beta chain) was sequenced during a study of PD-1 blockade in classical Hodgkin lymphoma. General study findings and limits: Similar baseline diversity was found in complete responders and newly diagnosed patients. Whatever underlies the repertoire differences (possibly disease activity or prior therapy) remains undefined.

Concerning this clone itself: The antigen is undetermined.

The V gene end was trimmed by 3 bases and the J gene end by 13 bases; junction bases not matched to a gene: 9. Per the germline V gene, CDR1 is SGHDT and CDR2 is YYEEEE. This CDR3 spans 12 amino acids. Time point reported: cycle 4 day 1 (C4D1), after less than 7 weeks of nivolumab. Brentuximab vedotin exposure varied among the patients, all of whom had relapsed after autologous stem cell transplantation. Some clones are missing from TCRdb's copy, which holds only in-frame ones; the method was immunoSEQ multiplex PCR. The sample records 30,000 to 50,000 clones, 77% being singletons. Here the sequenced sample was peripheral blood mononuclear cells (PBMCs), taken before the fourth cycle of nivolumab. This chain joins TRBV5-6 and TRBJ2-7; 8 nucleotides match TRBD1. This TCR was sampled from a human donor with classical Hodgkin lymphoma. The CDR3 nucleotides are TGTGCCAGCAGCTCGTGGACAGGGACCCTCTACTTC. It is translated as CASSSWTGTLYF.